Detailed here is one TCR beta chain. The antigen is undetermined. The entry originates in a study of cytomegalovirus exposure and HLA in healthy donors. Study observations and caveats: The study put 150 to 200 TCR beta chains on its list as cytomegalovirus-associated. A missense variant in DCLRE1C was later tied to TCR beta V- and J-gene trimming. In a later analysis, CMV-associated beta chains were mostly HLA-associated, it appeared.

CDR1 is LNHDA, CDR2 SQIVND, per germline (reference sequence). V dropped 3 bases and J dropped 0 bases, with 8 bases sitting between them. CDR3 length: 14 residues. Vbeta (60) and Jbeta (13) primers were used in the PCR. Data came from immunoSEQ multiplex PCR; TCRdb stores just in-frame clones and leaves some out. This sample contains approximately 140,000 clones. What was sequenced was PBMCs. The V gene is TRBV19, the J gene TRBJ1-1, with D perhaps TRBD1 (5 bases). This TCR derives from a man in his forties in good health and CMV-seronegative. This CDR3 is CASSIGGMNTEAFF. The CDR3 DNA reads TGTGCCAGTAGTATTGGGGGGATGAACACTGAAGCTTTCTTT.